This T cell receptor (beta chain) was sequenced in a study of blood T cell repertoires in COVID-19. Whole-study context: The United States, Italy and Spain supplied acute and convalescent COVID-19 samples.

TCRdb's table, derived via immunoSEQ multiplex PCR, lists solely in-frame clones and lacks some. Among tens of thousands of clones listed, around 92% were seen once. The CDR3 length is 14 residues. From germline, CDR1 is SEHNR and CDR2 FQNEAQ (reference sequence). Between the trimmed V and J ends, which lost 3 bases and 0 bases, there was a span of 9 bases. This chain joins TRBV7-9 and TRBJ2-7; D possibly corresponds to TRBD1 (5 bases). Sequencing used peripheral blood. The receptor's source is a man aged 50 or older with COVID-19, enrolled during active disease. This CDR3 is CASSFGQLSYEQYF. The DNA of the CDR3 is TGTGCCAGCAGCTTTGGACAACTCTCCTACGAGCAGTACTTC.